This TCR beta chain originates from a study of blood T cells in healthy people across ages. Using a J-beta primer mix together with a sample-barcoded 5' primer, a second PCR was run for about 6 to 12 cycles. TCRdb itself ran the 5' RACE reads through MiXCR, one entry per CDR3 protein. The sample holds more than 700,000 distinct CDR3 sequences, 46% seen once. The V segment lost 5 bases and the J segment 4 bases; nucleotides outside the gene matches: 10. The CDR3 sequence is 17 residues long. Germline V gene data show CDR1 as PRHDT and CDR2 as FYEKMQ (reference sequence). The sequence derives from a man at least 80 years old in good health. This sequence joins TRBV13 and TRBJ2-1; 11 bases fit TRBD2. Material: blood. The CDR3 is CASSPQQTSGTYNEQFF. The CDR3 bases are TGTGCCAGCAGCCCACAACAGACTAGCGGGACGTACAATGAGCAGTTCTTC.